These 24 T cell receptor beta chains were all obtained from the same sample, sequenced in a study of tumor-infiltrating lymphocytes in oesophageal squamous cell carcinoma (dated by TCRdb to 2015 to 2016). The method was PCR. The sequencer was an Illumina HiSeq 2000. TCRdb handled the public reads itself, with Q25 trimming in fastp and clone calling in MiXCR, and kept productive beta chains. Every CDR3 protein is listed once, alongside the most common genes and DNA of its rows. This sample gives more than 9,500 distinct CDR3 sequences in total; approximately 50% of them show up just once. The top ten clonotypes cover 30% to 40% of the sample. Material: esophageal tumor tissue. The receptors come from a female donor with esophageal squamous cell carcinoma.

In DNA, the CDR3 is TGTGCCAGCAGTTACAATTCGATAAAACAAGAGACCCAGTACTTC. It codes for CASSYNSIKQETQYF. The genes are TRBV6-5 and TRBJ2-5; D unresolved. The CDR3 extends over 15 amino acids. V lost 2 bases and J lost 2, with 12 bases in between. Germline V gene lookup returns CDR1 MNHEY and CDR2 SVGAGI.

The sample holds a few counts of this clonotype. The V gene is TRBV7-2, the J gene TRBJ2-1; possibly TRBD1 or TRBD2 for D (6 bases each). Germline-derived CDR1 and CDR2 are SGHTA and FQGNSA. V lost 2 bases and J lost 1, with 12 bases in between. The CDR3 is 16 residues long. CDR3 residues: CASSLNAGTSYNEQFF. CDR3 sequence (DNA): TGTGCCAGCAGCTTAAACGCGGGGACATCCTACAATGAGCAGTTCTTC.

This clonotype was seen only a few times. The chain carries TRBV7-3 and TRBJ1-6, with D possibly being TRBD1 (6 bases). V was clipped by 3 bases and J by 7 bases, with 7 bases between them. The germline CDR1 and CDR2 sequences are SGHTA and FQGTGA. This CDR3 is 13 amino acids long. The CDR3 protein is CASSLGANSPLHF. As DNA, the CDR3 is TGTGCCAGCAGCTTGGGGGCCAATTCACCCCTCCACTTT.

This clonotype came up once. The chain has TRBV28 and TRBJ2-3; 7 bases align to TRBD2. The V gene end was trimmed by 6 bases and the J gene end by 11 bases; junction bases not matched to a gene: 14. The CDR3 is made up of 14 amino acids. Per the germline V gene, CDR1 is MDHEN and CDR2 is SYDVKM. The CDR3 protein is CASREASGDNEQYF. CDR3 bases: TGTGCCAGCAGGGAGGCTAGCGGAGACAATGAGCAGTATTTT.

The chain is built from TRBV2 and TRBJ2-2; D could derive from TRBD1 or TRBD2 (5 bases each). The CDR3 sequence is 16 residues long. V lost 4 bases and J lost 5, with 17 bases in between. Germline assignment: CDR1 SNHLY and CDR2 FYNNEI. The CDR3 DNA sequence: TGTGCCAGCAGTGTCAGACAGCTCGGGACGACCGGGGAGCTGTTTTTT. Translation: CASSVRQLGTTGELFF.

This clonotype was recorded many times. V is TRBV5-1 and J is TRBJ1-1; weak D call: TRBD1 (6 bases). The CDR3 consists of 12 residues. V lost 4 bases, J lost 5 bases, and 9 bases lay in between. CDR1 and CDR2 from the germline V gene are SGHRS and YFSETQ. This CDR3 is CASSRGGTEAFF. The CDR3 nucleotides read TGCGCCAGCAGCCGAGGGGGGACTGAAGCTTTCTTT.

Concerning this clonotype itself: Relative to the germline gene, one junction end is altered; a read error may explain this. The chain recombines TRBV7-8 with TRBJ2-3; D uncertain. Germline V gene lookup returns CDR1 SGHVS and CDR2 FQNEAQ. The CDR3 runs 13 residues. The CDR3: CASSLGFDSPLHF. The CDR3 coding sequence is TGTGCCAGCAGCTTAGGGTTCGATTCACCCCTCCACTTC.

The chain is built from TRBV6-8 and TRBJ1-1; 7 bases are a match to TRBD1. The CDR3 is made up of 17 amino acids. With 0 bases clipped from V and 0 bases from J, the junction kept 7 bases outside the gene matches. Germline CDR1 reads MNHGY; CDR2 reads SAAAGT. In DNA form, the CDR3 reads TGTGCCAGCAGTTACTCTGCGAGGGGGCGGATGAACACTGAAGCTTTCTTT. Amino acid sequence: CASSYSARGRMNTEAFF.

This clonotype was counted at least ten times. The chain combines TRBV12-3 or TRBV12-4 with TRBJ2-7; D not resolved. This CDR3 is 12 amino acids long. Trimming stripped 6 bases from V and 3 bases from J, with 9 bases between. The CDR3 loop is CASSPTYYEQYF. As DNA, the CDR3 is TGTGCCAGCAGCCCTACTTACTACGAGCAGTACTTC.

This chain connects TRBV7-2 to TRBJ1-4; TRBD1 might be the D (6 bases). CDR1 and CDR2 (germline): SGHTA, FQGNSA. The CDR3 covers 14 residues. V was clipped by 5 bases and J by 5 bases, with 12 bases between them. CDR3 coding DNA: TGTGCCAGCAGCCGCGACAGGATAAATGAAAAACTGTTTTTT. Protein product: CASSRDRINEKLFF.

This clonotype was seen once. This rearrangement joins TRBV7-8 to TRBJ2-6; tentative D call: TRBD1 (6 bases). The end of the DNA fits TRBJ2-7 better, so the J call may be wrong. The CDR3 consists of 11 residues. The germline V gene encodes CDR1 SGHVS and CDR2 FQNEAQ. CDR3 region: CASSARGEQYF. The CDR3 nucleotides are TGTGCCAGCAGCGCCAGGGGCGAGCAGTACTTC.

Concerning this clonotype itself: Because it lacks the conserved phenylalanine or tryptophan at the end, this CDR3 is likely a read error. The DNA is omitted, as the CDR3 cannot be located on it reliably, and the CDR3 follows TCRdb's listing. V usage is TRBV7-2 and J usage is TRBJ2-1. The CDR3 is made up of 11 amino acids, end residues included. In germline, CDR1 is SGHTA, CDR2 FQGNSA. The CDR3 sequence is CASSLRVVSSL.

The rearrangement links TRBV7-3 to TRBJ2-5; 7 bases are shared with TRBD2. The J call is uncertain, as TRBJ2-1 better fits the DNA end. Per the germline V gene, CDR1 is SGHTA and CDR2 is FQGTGA. CDR3 length: 15 amino acids. The CDR3 here is CASSPSGDTYNEQFF. CDR3 in DNA: TGTGCCAGCAGCCCCAGCGGGGATACCTACAATGAGCAGTTCTTC.

This clonotype turned up a few times. The J gene is TRBJ2-4, the V gene TRBV7-6; 8 bases align to TRBD1. The J call may be mistaken, given a closer DNA end match to TRBJ2-7. The CDR3 has 17 amino acids. Germline CDR1 is SGHVS and CDR2 is FNYEAQ. The CDR3, as DNA: TGTGCCAGCAGCCCAGTAGGGGATACAGGGGGTTACTACGAGCAGTACTTC. This codes for CASSPVGDTGGYYEQYF.

The chain is built from TRBV6-6 and TRBJ2-4; perhaps TRBD2 as D (5 bases). Germline-derived CDR1 and CDR2 are MNHNY and SVGAGI (reference sequence). The CDR3 spans 11 residues. V lost 7 bases and J lost 9, with 10 bases in between. As DNA, the CDR3 is TGTGCCAGCAAGGGAGAGGGCATTCAGTACTTC. Its protein is CASKGEGIQYF.

CDR3 in DNA: TGTGCCAGCAGCTCAAGACTAGCGGGAGGGATCACAGATACGCAGTATTTT. Its protein product is CASSSRLAGGITDTQYF. The chain joins TRBV7-6 to TRBJ2-3; 14 nucleotides align to TRBD2. After removal of 4 bases from V and 2 bases from J, the junction contained 5 bases not matched to a gene. The germline V gene encodes CDR1 SGHVS and CDR2 FNYEAQ. This CDR3 is 17 amino acids long.

This chain connects TRBV6-1 to TRBJ2-7; 11 bases map to TRBD1. V trimming: 2 bases; J trimming: 6 bases; junction bases outside the gene matches: 3. CDR3 length: 14 residues. CDR1 and CDR2 from the germline V gene are MNHNS and SASEGT. The CDR3 DNA sequence: TGTGCCAGCAGTGAACCGGGACAGGGGGGCGAGCAGTACTTC. Protein product: CASSEPGQGGEQYF.

The V call is TRBV28, the J call TRBJ2-5; D gene uncertain. V was trimmed by 1 base and J by 2 bases, leaving 8 bases between them. The CDR3 is 14 amino acids. Germline-derived CDR1 and CDR2 are MDHEN and SYDVKM. The CDR3 loop reads CASSLLSGQETQYF. The CDR3 DNA reads as TGTGCCAGCAGTTTATTATCCGGTCAAGAGACCCAGTACTTC.

The gene calls are TRBV12-3 or TRBV12-4 and TRBJ2-7; the D is unclear. The closer fit of TRBJ2-5 to the DNA end suggests the J call may be wrong. There are 13 residues in the CDR3. CDR3 in amino acids: CASSFGVGETQYF. DNA of the CDR3: TGTGCCAGCAGTTTCGGTGTCGGGGAGACCCAGTACTTC.

V usage is TRBV12-5 and J usage is TRBJ2-1; 7 bases align to TRBD1. With V trimmed by 5 bases and J by 2 bases, 6 bases remained unmatched. The CDR3 sequence is 15 residues long. CDR1 and CDR2 from the germline V gene are LGHNT and FRNRAP. The CDR3 spells CASGTTGQTYNEQFF. The DNA of the CDR3 is TGTGCTAGTGGTACGACGGGACAGACCTACAATGAGCAGTTCTTC.

The chain joins TRBV12-3 or TRBV12-4 to TRBJ1-1; no clear D gene. This CDR3 is 12 amino acids long. Trimming left V 3 bases short and J 7 bases short, with 9 bases between. The CDR3 spells CASSLLTLEAFF. CDR3 coding DNA: TGTGCCAGCAGTTTGTTGACTCTTGAAGCTTTCTTT.

The sample holds one count of this clonotype. The genes are TRBV7-2 and TRBJ2-5, with D uncertain. Matching the DNA end better, TRBJ2-7 makes the J call doubtful. The CDR3 covers 15 residues. From germline, CDR1 is SGHTA and CDR2 FQGNSA. The CDR3 DNA is TGTGCCAGCAGCTCATCTGTCGATCCCTCCTACGAGCAGTACTTC. It yields the protein CASSSSVDPSYEQYF.

V and J are TRBV12-3 or TRBV12-4 and TRBJ2-5; 9 bases agree with TRBD2. The J segment lost 11 bases and the V segment lost 4 bases, leaving 17 bases of the junction unmatched. The CDR3 has 16 amino acids. The CDR3 region is CASSSLIAGAGYEQYF. The DNA for the CDR3 is TGTGCCAGCAGTTCTCTCATAGCGGGAGCGGGATATGAGCAGTACTTC.

This rearrangement joins TRBV7-6 to TRBJ2-5; 9 bases match TRBD2. The V gene's germline CDR1 is SGHVS and CDR2 FNYEAQ. J lost 11 bases, V lost 3 bases, and 19 bases had no gene match. This CDR3 contains 17 residues. For the CDR3, the DNA is TGTGCCAGCAGCTTGGGGAACCAGCGGGAGGCCGGAGATACGCAGTACTTC. Protein sequence: CASSLGNQREAGDTQYF. Using reference TRBV7-6 and TRBJ2-5 for the parts outside the CDR3, the full variable domain is GAGVSQSPRYKVTKRGQDVALRCDPISGHVSLYWYRQALGQGPEFLTYFNYEAQQDKSGLPNDRFSAERPEGSISTLTIQRTEQRDSAMYRCASSLGNQREAGDTQYFGPGTRLLVL.